Listed below are T cell receptor beta chains from one sample, sequenced in a study of T cell responses to AZD1222 COVID-19 vaccine. Measured with immunoSEQ multiplex PCR; TCRdb has only the in-frame clones, and not every one. This table holds 78,000 or so clones, around three quarters found once. Sequencing was performed on peripheral blood, taken 28 days after the second AZD1222 dose. The source is an adult who received the AZD1222 COVID-19 vaccine. The CDR3 runs from the conserved cysteine through the conserved F or W. Fields, in order: J gene, D gene, V gene, clone size, CDR3 DNA, CDR3 protein. A D gene is named only where the DNA matches it firmly. Rows may omit the clone size; those that give it use once, few, many or a size class.

>TRBJ2-6|-|TRBV7-9|-
TGTGCCAGCAGCTTAGGCCGGGACTCTGGGGCCAACGTCCTGACTTTC
CASSLGRDSGANVLTF
>TRBJ1-1|TRBD1|TRBV11-3|-
TGTGCCAGCAGCTCCCATTTCGACTCGGACAGGAAAGCTTTCTTT
CASSSHFDSDRKAFF
>TRBJ1-1|-|TRBV18|-
TGTGCCAGCTCACCCATCACGGACACTGAAGCTTTCTTT
CASSPITDTEAFF
>TRBJ2-1|-|TRBV6-5|-
TGTGCCAGCAGCCCCAATTTCAGCAGCGATGAGCAGTTCTTC
CASSPNFSSDEQFF
>TRBJ2-3|-|TRBV7-3|-
TGTGCCAGCCAACCGGGACACAGCACAGATACGCAGTATTTT
CASQPGHSTDTQYF
>TRBJ2-7|TRBD1|TRBV7-8|once
TGTGCCAGCAGACTAGGACAGGGCTTCGGCGAGCAGTACTTC
CASRLGQGFGEQYF
>TRBJ1-1|-|TRBV6-5|-
TGTGCCAGCAGTTACTCCGCCTCCATGAACACTGAAGCTTTCTTT
CASSYSASMNTEAFF
>TRBJ1-1|-|TRBV5-1|-
TGCGCCAGCAGCTTACATCGCGGGACGAACACTGAAGCTTTCTTT
CASSLHRGTNTEAFF
>TRBJ1-1|-|TRBV9|-
TGTGCCAGCAGCGTAGGGGAGGACTGGACTGAAGCTTTCTTT
CASSVGEDWTEAFF
>TRBJ2-6|-|TRBV15|-
TGTGCCACCCGAGGAGGGAGACTGTTGGATGGGGCCAACGTCCTGACTTTC
CATRGGRLLDGANVLTF
>TRBJ2-5|TRBD1|TRBV27|-
TGTGCCAGCACCAAGACAGGGGTTGGGACCCAGTACTTC
CASTKTGVGTQYF
>TRBJ2-1|TRBD1|TRBV9|-
TGTGCCAGCAGCGTTGGGACAGGGTATTCCGATGAGCAGTTCTTC
CASSVGTGYSDEQFF
>TRBJ1-2|-|TRBV4-1|-
TGCGCCAGCAGCCAAGAGGGAGGGCGGGCTAACTATGGCTACACCTTC
CASSQEGGRANYGYTF
>TRBJ2-7|-|TRBV11-2|-
TGTGCCAGCAGCTTAGCAGGCCATCAAACCTACGAGCAGTACTTC
CASSLAGHQTYEQYF
>TRBJ2-7|TRBD2|TRBV7-9|-
TGTGCCACCGGAGGGACTAGCTTAATCTACGAGCAGTACTTC
CATGGTSLIYEQYF
>TRBJ1-5|-|TRBV15|-
TGTGCCACCAGCTTTCAGGATCAGCCCCAGCATTTT
CATSFQDQPQHF
>TRBJ2-7|-|TRBV15|-
TGTGCCACCGCCGAATTTGGCTCCTCCTACGAGCAGTACTTC
CATAEFGSSYEQYF
>TRBJ2-7|TRBD1|TRBV19|-
TGTGCCAGTAGCTCCGGGACAGGGGACTACGAGCAGTACTTC
CASSSGTGDYEQYF
>TRBJ2-1|-|TRBV27|-
TGTGCCAGCAGTTTAGCCCCCCGGGGGCGTCTACGGGGGGAGCAGTTCTTC
CASSLAPRGRLRGEQFF
>TRBJ2-5|-|TRBV5-8|-
TGTGCCAGCAGCGGGGGTGGAGGGCAAGAGACCCAGTACTTC
CASSGGGGQETQYF
>TRBJ2-3|-|TRBV5-5|-
TGTGCCAGCAGCTTGGGATACGGCACAGATACGCAGTATTTT
CASSLGYGTDTQYF
>TRBJ2-1|TRBD2|TRBV29-1|once
TGCAGCGCCCCTAGCGGGAACGACAATGAGCAGTTCTTC
CSAPSGNDNEQFF
>TRBJ1-1|-|TRBV28|few
TGTGCCAGCAGTTTTCAGGGACCAGAAGCTTTCTTT
CASSFQGPEAFF
>TRBJ2-7|TRBD2|TRBV2|-
TGTGCCAGCAGGGGGGGACTAGTTAGTGACGAGCAGTACTTC
CASRGGLVSDEQYF